This TCR beta chain was captured in a study of blood T cell repertoires in COVID-19. Looking at the study overall: Donors in the United States, Italy and Spain gave samples during acute or convalescent COVID-19.

This clone counts as medium-sized. Deletions cut 7 bases from V and 4 bases from J, with 17 bases between. CDR3 size: 14 residues. Per germline, CDR1 MDHEN and CDR2 SYDVKM. Using immunoSEQ multiplex PCR, the repertoire was profiled, and TCRdb retains in-frame clones only, with some absent. The sample records 160,000 or so clones, about 86% being singletons. The clonotype originates from a woman aged 80 or over with acute or convalescent COVID-19. Sequenced input: peripheral blood. This rearrangement joins TRBV28 to TRBJ2-7; D possibly corresponds to TRBD1 (6 bases). The chain's CDR3 is CASTQVGAGYEQYF. In DNA, the CDR3 is TGTGCCAGCACCCAGGTGGGGGCCGGGTACGAGCAGTACTTC.